One and the same sample provided the 25 T cell receptor beta chains below, sequenced in a study of blood T cell repertoires in COVID-19 (dated by TCRdb to the early 2020s). The library relied on the immunoSEQ multiplex PCR assay. In TCRdb, the immuneACCESS table is reduced to in-frame sequences with V and J assigned. These tables do not hold every clone; where another copy was compared, an unresolved V gene accounts for under half, and the others remain unexplained. Across this sample there are 25,000 to 35,000 clones, with around 90% seen only once. Under 2.5% of the sample is held by the ten biggest clonotypes. The sample consisted of peripheral blood. The source of these receptors is a man aged 50 to 60 with active COVID-19.

This rearrangement joins TRBV7-9 to TRBJ2-6; D gene ambiguous. Between the trimmed V and J ends, which lost 5 bases and 0 bases, there was a span of 5 bases. The CDR3 has 14 residues. The germline CDR1 and CDR2 sequences are SEHNR and FQNEAQ (reference sequence). The CDR3 loop reads CASSKHSGANVLTF. The CDR3 DNA is TGTGCCAGCAGCAAGCACTCTGGGGCCAACGTCCTGACTTTC. The variable domain in full, with the rest retrieved from reference TRBV7-9 and TRBJ2-6, is DTGVSQNPRHKITKRGQNVTFRCDPISEHNRLYWYRQTLGQGPEFLTYFQNEAQLEKSRLLSDRFSAERPKGSFSTLEIQRTEQGDSAMYLCASSKHSGANVLTFGAGSRLTVL.

This clone has only one observation. The chain uses TRBV19 and TRBJ2-2; D is perhaps TRBD1 (5 bases). This CDR3 has 14 amino acids. In germline, CDR1 is LNHDA, CDR2 SQIVND (reference sequence). Trimming shortened V by 10 bases and J by 9 bases, and 21 bases separated the two germline ends. CDR3 nucleotides: TGTGCCACCAAAGTACAGCTTCTGGGGCGGGAGCTGTTTTTT. Translation gives CATKVQLLGRELFF.

V and J are TRBV19 and TRBJ2-6; perhaps TRBD1 as D (6 bases). The germline CDR1 and CDR2 sequences are LNHDA and SQIVND (reference sequence). Trimming stripped 5 bases from V and 0 bases from J, with 11 bases between. The CDR3 consists of 16 residues. The CDR3, as DNA: TGTGCCAGTAGTTCCCCAGGGGCCTCTGGGGCCAACGTCCTGACTTTC. Its translation: CASSSPGASGANVLTF.

J is TRBJ2-2 and V is TRBV19; D remains unclear. The V gene lost 8 bases and the J gene lost 0 bases, with 25 bases spanning the gap. The CDR3 covers 19 residues. Germline CDR1 and CDR2: LNHDA and SQIVND (reference sequence). The CDR3 nucleotides read TGTGCCAGTTTAACCAAGCCAGTAATGCGAGGATCGAACACCGGGGAGCTGTTTTTT. Translation: CASLTKPVMRGSNTGELFF.

Turning to this clone: This is likely a read error, given that the CDR3 carries no conserved phenylalanine or tryptophan at its end. It is unclear where the CDR3 begins or ends on the DNA, so no DNA is shown, and the CDR3 is as TCRdb lists it. The V and J genes are TRBV2 and TRBJ1-1; TRBD1 is the table's D call and was not checked against the DNA. The CDR3 comprises 12 residues, both ends counted. The germline V gene has CDR1 SNHLY and CDR2 FYNNEI. CDR3 sequence: CASSEKGRLLAI.

The J gene is TRBJ2-7, the V gene TRBV6-1; TRBD1 agrees at 8 bases. V lost 1 base to trimming and J lost 3 bases; unmatched junction nucleotides: 5. Germline assignment: CDR1 MNHNS and CDR2 SASEGT. The CDR3 is 15 residues long. The CDR3 spells CASSEVPGGIYEQYF. CDR3 nucleotide sequence: TGTGCCAGCAGTGAAGTTCCAGGGGGCATCTACGAGCAGTACTTC.

V and J are TRBV25-1 and TRBJ1-1; perhaps TRBD1 as D (6 bases). The V gene lost 6 bases and the J gene lost 3 bases, with 17 bases spanning the gap. The CDR3 covers 15 residues. Germline values: CDR1 MGHDK, CDR2 SYGVNS. CDR3 in DNA: TGTGCCAGCAGGTGGACGAGGGCAGGGGACACTGAAGCTTTCTTT. Protein product: CASRWTRAGDTEAFF.

This CDR3 is CASKGANQPQHF. The CDR3 region has the DNA TGTGCCAGCAAAGGGGCCAATCAGCCCCAGCATTTT. The V call is TRBV6-5, the J call TRBJ1-5; D is possibly TRBD1 (5 bases). The germline CDR1 and CDR2 sequences are MNHEY and SVGAGI. This CDR3 has 12 amino acids. The germline V and J ends were trimmed by 7 bases and 3 bases, with 7 bases remaining between them.

This chain links TRBV9 with TRBJ2-3; 8 nucleotides match TRBD2. V shed 2 bases and J 0 bases; nucleotides not matched to a gene: 11. Germline CDR1 SGDLS, CDR2 YYNGEE. The CDR3 is 18 amino acids. The CDR3 region is CASSVVLAGKSSTDTQYF. CDR3 sequence (DNA): TGTGCCAGCAGCGTGGTTTTAGCGGGGAAATCTAGCACAGATACGCAGTATTTT.

The chain employs TRBV12-3 or TRBV12-4 and TRBJ2-2, with 10 bases aligning to TRBD2. The CDR3 runs 13 residues. The junction had 4 bases not matched to a gene; V was cut back by 6 bases and J by 9 bases. The CDR3 region is CASRLAGSRELFF. In DNA, the CDR3 is TGTGCCAGCAGACTAGCGGGGTCCAGGGAGCTGTTTTTT.

This clone was detected only once. The chain carries TRBV5-1 and TRBJ1-2, with a possible D match to TRBD1 (5 bases). Trimming took off 2 bases at V and 12 bases at J, with 17 bases between the two ends. The CDR3 has 13 residues. The V gene's germline CDR1 is SGHRS and CDR2 YFSETQ. Written as DNA, the CDR3 is TGCGCCAGCAGCTTATCGGGGGGTGCTGGGCACACCTTC. Translating it yields CASSLSGGAGHTF.

The CDR3 loop reads CASSQDGAGGPTDTQYF. The CDR3 DNA follows: TGCGCCAGCAGCCAAGATGGGGCGGGAGGGCCCACAGATACGCAGTATTTT. This chain connects TRBV4-1 to TRBJ2-3; 9 nucleotides align to TRBD2. V was clipped by 0 bases and J by 2 bases; unmatched bases: 6. Germline CDR1 MGHRA, CDR2 YSYEKL. The CDR3 consists of 17 residues.

The chain employs TRBV9 and TRBJ2-1, with 12 positions matching TRBD2. Trimming took 0 bases from V and 7 from J; bases not matched to a gene: 8. The CDR3 runs to 17 residues. Germline-derived CDR1 and CDR2 are SGDLS and YYNGEE. The CDR3 region has the DNA TGTGCCAGCAGCGTAGGGGCTAGCGGGAGGGCAGGAAATGAGCAGTTCTTC. Translating it yields CASSVGASGRAGNEQFF.

V gene TRBV7-9 combines with J gene TRBJ2-7; weak D call: TRBD1 (6 bases). This CDR3 contains 15 residues. From germline, CDR1 is SEHNR and CDR2 FQNEAQ (reference sequence). The V end lost 0 bases, the J end lost 5 bases, and 14 bases lay between the germline ends. In DNA form, the CDR3 reads TGTGCCAGCAGCTTAGCCCCGAGGACAGAGGACGAGCAGTACTTC. Encoded protein: CASSLAPRTEDEQYF. Together with reference TRBV7-9 and TRBJ2-7, the CDR3 gives the full variable domain: DTGVSQNPRHKITKRGQNVTFRCDPISEHNRLYWYRQTLGQGPEFLTYFQNEAQLEKSRLLSDRFSAERPKGSFSTLEIQRTEQGDSAMYLCASSLAPRTEDEQYFGPGTRLTVT.

V and J are TRBV6-5 and TRBJ1-2, with 7 bases aligning to TRBD1. The junction had 3 bases not matched to a gene; V was cut back by 2 bases and J by 0 bases. The V gene's germline CDR1 is MNHEY and CDR2 SVGAGI. The CDR3 extends over 15 amino acids. Here the CDR3 reads CASSYQGTANYGYTF. The CDR3 bases are TGTGCCAGCAGTTACCAAGGGACAGCTAACTATGGCTACACCTTC.

This clone was seen a single time. The rearrangement joins TRBV28 to TRBJ1-1; D not certain. CDR1 MDHEN and CDR2 SYDVKM come from the germline V gene. Trimming removed 5 bases from V and 5 bases from J, with 9 bases in between. The CDR3 contains 12 residues. CDR3 in DNA: TGTGCCAGCAGTGGCCTCAGGACTGAAGCTTTCTTT. The encoded protein is CASSGLRTEAFF.

V is TRBV30 and J is TRBJ2-7; weak D call: TRBD1 (6 bases). The V and J ends lost 4 bases and 6 bases respectively, with 19 bases between them. The germline gives CDR1 GTSNPN, CDR2 SVGIG (reference sequence). The CDR3 has 14 amino acids. CDR3 in DNA: TGTGCCTGGAAGACAGGCCAATCATCTAGCGAGCAGTACTTC. It is translated as CAWKTGQSSSEQYF.

Here the CDR3 reads CASTPLGSGGAYEQYF. The DNA for the CDR3 is TGTGCCAGCACTCCTCTCGGGAGCGGGGGTGCCTACGAGCAGTACTTC. This rearrangement joins TRBV7-8 to TRBJ2-7, with TRBD2 matching over 8 bases. V shed 7 bases and J 2 bases; nucleotides not matched to a gene: 13. Per the germline V gene, CDR1 is SGHVS and CDR2 is FQNEAQ. This CDR3 has 16 amino acids.

V usage is TRBV6-5 and J usage is TRBJ2-7, with 10 bases lining up with TRBD2. Trimming cost V 0 bases and J 1 base; bases outside gene matches: 0. The length of the CDR3 is 15 residues. Germline CDR1 and CDR2: MNHEY and SVGAGI. CDR3 residues: CASSYSGLASYEQYF. CDR3 nucleotides: TGTGCCAGCAGTTACTCGGGACTAGCGTCCTACGAGCAGTACTTC.

The V gene is TRBV5-1, the J gene TRBJ2-7, with 8 bases identical to TRBD1. The V gene's germline CDR1 is SGHRS and CDR2 YFSETQ. V was clipped by 1 base and J by 4 bases; unmatched bases: 7. This CDR3 comprises 15 residues. The CDR3 protein is CASSLLTGALYEQYF. Written as DNA, the CDR3 is TGCGCCAGCAGCTTGCTGACAGGGGCCCTATACGAGCAGTACTTC.

The gene calls are TRBV28 and TRBJ2-7; 10 positions match TRBD1. This CDR3 is built from 14 residues. V shed 10 bases, J shed 5 bases, and the junction held 11 bases outside the gene matches. The germline V gene has CDR1 MDHEN and CDR2 SYDVKM. The DNA for the CDR3 is TGTGCCACCTGTCCCGGGACAGGGGCCCACGAGCAGTACTTC. Protein product: CATCPGTGAHEQYF.

The DNA for the CDR3 is TGCGCCAGCAGCTTGGCCTCGGAGGGCACTGAAGCTTTCTTT. The encoded protein is CASSLASEGTEAFF. V usage is TRBV5-1 and J usage is TRBJ1-1; no clear D gene. CDR3 size: 14 residues. The germline V gene has CDR1 SGHRS and CDR2 YFSETQ. V lost 0 bases, J lost 4 bases, and 10 bases lay in between.

The genes are TRBV5-6 and TRBJ2-7; 10 nucleotides agree with TRBD1. Germline trimming cut 3 bases from V and 2 bases from J; bases unmatched to any gene: 11. This CDR3 is 17 amino acids long. Germline V gene lookup returns CDR1 SGHDT and CDR2 YYEEEE. The CDR3 sequence is CASSWTGGEQGTYEQYF. CDR3 DNA: TGTGCCAGCAGCTGGACAGGGGGGGAGCAAGGGACCTACGAGCAGTACTTC. Complete variable domain (other parts from reference TRBV5-6 and TRBJ2-7): DAGVTQSPTHLIKTRGQQVTLRCSPKSGHDTVSWYQQALGQGPQFIFQYYEEEERQRGNFPDRFSGHQFPNYSSELNVNALLLGDSALYLCASSWTGGEQGTYEQYFGPGTRLTVT.

The V call is TRBV5-1, the J call TRBJ2-1; D ambiguous. There are 13 residues in the CDR3. V was shortened by 6 bases and J by 2 bases, with 9 bases between the two germline ends. Per the germline V gene, CDR1 is SGHRS and CDR2 is YFSETQ. In DNA form, the CDR3 reads TGCGCCAGCAAAACCTATACCTACAATGAGCAGTTCTTC. Encoded protein: CASKTYTYNEQFF.

V gene TRBV5-6 combines with J gene TRBJ2-3; a possible D gene is TRBD1 (5 bases). There are 14 residues in the CDR3. In germline, CDR1 is SGHDT, CDR2 YYEEEE. The V and J ends lost 0 bases and 2 bases respectively, with 7 bases between them. The CDR3 protein is CASSLGQSTDTQYF. The CDR3 DNA follows: TGTGCCAGCAGCTTGGGACAGTCCACAGATACGCAGTATTTT.